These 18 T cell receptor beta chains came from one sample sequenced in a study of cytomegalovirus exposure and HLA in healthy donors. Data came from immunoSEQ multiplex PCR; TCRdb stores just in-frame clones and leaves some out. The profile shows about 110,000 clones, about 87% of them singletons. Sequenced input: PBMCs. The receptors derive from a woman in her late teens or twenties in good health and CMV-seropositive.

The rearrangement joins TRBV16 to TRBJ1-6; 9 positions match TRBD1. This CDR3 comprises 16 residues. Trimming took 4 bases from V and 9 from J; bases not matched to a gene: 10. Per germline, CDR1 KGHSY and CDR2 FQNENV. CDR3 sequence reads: CASSREQGASPSPLHF. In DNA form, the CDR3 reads TGTGCCAGCAGCCGAGAACAGGGGGCCTCTCCTTCACCCCTCCACTTT. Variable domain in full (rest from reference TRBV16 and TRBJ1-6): GEEVAQTPKHLVRGEGQKAKLYCAPIKGHSYVFWYQQVLKNEFKFLISFQNENVFDETGMPKERFSAKCLPNSPCSLEIQATKLEDSAVYFCASSREQGASPSPLHFGNGTRLTVT.

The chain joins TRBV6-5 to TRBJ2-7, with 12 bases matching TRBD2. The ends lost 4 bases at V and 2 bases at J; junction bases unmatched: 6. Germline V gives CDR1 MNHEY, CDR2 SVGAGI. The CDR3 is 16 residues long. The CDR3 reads CASSSRTSGGPYEQYF. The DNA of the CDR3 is TGTGCCAGCAGTTCCCGCACTAGCGGGGGGCCCTACGAGCAGTACTTC.

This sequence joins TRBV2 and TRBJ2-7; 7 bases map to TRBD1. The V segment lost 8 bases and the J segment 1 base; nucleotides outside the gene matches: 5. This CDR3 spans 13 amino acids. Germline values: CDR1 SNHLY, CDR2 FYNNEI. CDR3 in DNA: TGTGCCAGCGACAGGGCACAATCCTACGAGCAGTACTTC. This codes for CASDRAQSYEQYF. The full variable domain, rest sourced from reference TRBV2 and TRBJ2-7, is EPEVTQTPSHQVTQMGQEVILRCVPISNHLYFYWYRQILGQKVEFLVSFYNNEISEKSEIFDDQFSVERPDGSNFTLKIRSTKLEDSAMYFCASDRAQSYEQYFGPGTRLTVT.

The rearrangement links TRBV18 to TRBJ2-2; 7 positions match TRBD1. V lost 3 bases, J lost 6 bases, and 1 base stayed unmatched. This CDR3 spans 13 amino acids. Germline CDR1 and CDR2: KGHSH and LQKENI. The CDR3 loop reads CASSPDRAGELFF. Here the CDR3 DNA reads TGTGCCAGCTCACCTGACAGGGCCGGGGAGCTGTTTTTT.

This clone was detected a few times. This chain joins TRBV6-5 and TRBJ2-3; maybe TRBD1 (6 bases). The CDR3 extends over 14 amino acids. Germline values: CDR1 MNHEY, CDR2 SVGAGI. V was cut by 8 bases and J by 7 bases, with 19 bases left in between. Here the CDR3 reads CASHSGAGTHTQYF. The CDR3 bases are TGTGCCAGCCACTCAGGGGCAGGGACCCATACGCAGTATTTT.

CDR3 region: CASSEWRGLDTEAFF. DNA of the CDR3: TGTGCCAGCAGTGAATGGAGGGGGCTCGACACTGAAGCTTTCTTT. The chain has TRBV6-1 and TRBJ1-1, with 7 bases lining up with TRBD1. Germline V CDR1 and CDR2: MNHNS, SASEGT. V lost 2 bases, J lost 3 bases, and 6 bases stayed unmatched. The CDR3 contains 15 residues.

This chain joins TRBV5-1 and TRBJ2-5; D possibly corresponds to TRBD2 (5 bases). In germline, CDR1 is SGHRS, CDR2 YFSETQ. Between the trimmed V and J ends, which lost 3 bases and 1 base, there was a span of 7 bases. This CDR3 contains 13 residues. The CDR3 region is CASSSRGQETQYF. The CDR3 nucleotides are TGCGCCAGCAGCTCTCGGGGCCAAGAGACCCAGTACTTC.

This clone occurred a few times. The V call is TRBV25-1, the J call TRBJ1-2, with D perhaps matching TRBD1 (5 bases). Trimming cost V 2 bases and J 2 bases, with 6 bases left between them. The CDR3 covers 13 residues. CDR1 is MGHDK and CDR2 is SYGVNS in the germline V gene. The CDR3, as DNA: TGTGCCAGCAGTGAACCAGGGAACTATGGCTACACCTTC. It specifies CASSEPGNYGYTF.

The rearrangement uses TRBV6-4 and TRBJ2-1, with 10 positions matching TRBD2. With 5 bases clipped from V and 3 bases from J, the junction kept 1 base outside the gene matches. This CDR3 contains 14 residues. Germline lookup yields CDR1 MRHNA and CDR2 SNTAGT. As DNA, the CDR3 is TGTGCCAGCAGTTCTAGCGGGGGCTACAATGAGCAGTTCTTC. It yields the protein CASSSSGGYNEQFF.

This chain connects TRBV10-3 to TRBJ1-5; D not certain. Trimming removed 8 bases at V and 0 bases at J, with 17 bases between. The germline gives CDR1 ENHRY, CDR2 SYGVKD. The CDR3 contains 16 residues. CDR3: CAIFMDCRYSNQPQHF. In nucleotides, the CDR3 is TGTGCCATCTTTATGGACTGCAGATATAGCAATCAGCCCCAGCATTTT.

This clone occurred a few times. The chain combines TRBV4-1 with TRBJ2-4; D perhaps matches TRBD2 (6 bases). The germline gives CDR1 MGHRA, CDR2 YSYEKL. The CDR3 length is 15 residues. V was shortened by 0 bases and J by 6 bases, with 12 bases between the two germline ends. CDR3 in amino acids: CASSQDAGMGNIQYF. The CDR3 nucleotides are TGCGCCAGCAGCCAAGATGCGGGGATGGGAAACATTCAGTACTTC.

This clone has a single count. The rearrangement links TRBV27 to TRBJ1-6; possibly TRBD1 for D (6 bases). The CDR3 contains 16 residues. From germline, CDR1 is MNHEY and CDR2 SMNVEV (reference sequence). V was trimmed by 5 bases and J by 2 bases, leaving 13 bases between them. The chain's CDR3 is CASSGVQGAYNSPLHF. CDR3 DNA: TGTGCCAGCAGTGGAGTACAGGGTGCCTATAATTCACCCCTCCACTTT.

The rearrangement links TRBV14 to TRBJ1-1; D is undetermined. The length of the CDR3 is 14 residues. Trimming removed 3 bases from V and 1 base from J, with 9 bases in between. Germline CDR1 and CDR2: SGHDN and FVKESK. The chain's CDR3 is CASSQLERNTEAFF. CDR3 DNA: TGTGCCAGCAGCCAGCTGGAGAGGAACACTGAAGCTTTCTTT.

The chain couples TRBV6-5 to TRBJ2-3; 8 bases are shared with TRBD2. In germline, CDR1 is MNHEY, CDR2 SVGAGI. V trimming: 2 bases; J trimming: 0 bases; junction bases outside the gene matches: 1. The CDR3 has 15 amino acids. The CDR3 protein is CASSYGGGSTDTQYF. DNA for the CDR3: TGTGCCAGCAGTTACGGCGGGGGGAGCACAGATACGCAGTATTTT.

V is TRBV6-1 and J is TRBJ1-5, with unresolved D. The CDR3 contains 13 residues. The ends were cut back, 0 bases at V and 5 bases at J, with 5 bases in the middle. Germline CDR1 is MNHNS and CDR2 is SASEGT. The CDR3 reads CASSEAVYQPQHF. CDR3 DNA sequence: TGTGCCAGCAGTGAAGCCGTTTATCAGCCCCAGCATTTT.

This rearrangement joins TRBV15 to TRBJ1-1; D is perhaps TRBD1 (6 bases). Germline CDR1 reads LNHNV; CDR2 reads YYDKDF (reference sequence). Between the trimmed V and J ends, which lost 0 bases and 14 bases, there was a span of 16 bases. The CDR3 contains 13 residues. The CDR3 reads CATSRDLGGGGFF. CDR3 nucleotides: TGTGCCACCAGCAGAGATCTTGGGGGTGGGGGCTTCTTT. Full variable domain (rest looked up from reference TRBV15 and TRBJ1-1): DAMVIQNPRYQVTQFGKPVTLSCSQTLNHNVMYWYQQKSSQAPKLLFHYYDKDFNNEADTPDNFQSRRPNTSFCFLDIRSPGLGDTAMYLCATSRDLGGGGFFGQGTRLTVV.

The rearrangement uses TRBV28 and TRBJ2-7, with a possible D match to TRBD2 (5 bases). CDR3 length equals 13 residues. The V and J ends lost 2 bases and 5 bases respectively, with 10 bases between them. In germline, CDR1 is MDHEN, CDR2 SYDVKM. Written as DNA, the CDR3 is TGTGCCAGCAGTTTAGGAGGCAGCCACGAGCAGTACGTC. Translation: CASSLGGSHEQYV.

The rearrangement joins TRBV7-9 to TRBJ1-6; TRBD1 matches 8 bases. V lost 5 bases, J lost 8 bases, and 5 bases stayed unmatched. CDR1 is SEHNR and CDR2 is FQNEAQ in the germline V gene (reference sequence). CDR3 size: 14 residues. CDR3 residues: CASSADRGHSPLHF. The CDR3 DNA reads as TGTGCCAGCAGCGCCGACAGGGGTCATTCACCCCTCCACTTT.